This T cell receptor (beta chain) was recorded in a study of T-cell memory formation after mild COVID-19. Study summary: TCR clusters were mostly confined to one donor each.

General observations from the study: A balance of CD4 and CD8 characterized clones contracting day 15 to 85, whereas later expanders leaned CD4+.

Turning to this clonotype: No antigen is known for it.

UMIs and sample barcodes were carried by the TCR alpha and TCR beta cDNA libraries that 5'RACE produced using constant-segment primers. TCRdb reanalysed the 5' RACE reads using MiXCR and keeps one entry per CDR3 protein. The table records over 350,000 distinct CDR3 sequences, 20% to 25% of them present only once. V gave up 4 bases and J gave up 11 bases; unmatched junction bases: 8. CDR1 SGHRS and CDR2 YFSETQ come from the germline V gene. The CDR3 runs 13 residues. The sequencing input was PBMCs or a T cell subset sorted from them (not recorded which). V gene TRBV5-1 combines with J gene TRBJ1-2; TRBD1 matches 10 bases. The origin of this receptor is an adult woman who had mild COVID-19 (a few samples of this study predate the infection). Cell type and time point are not known. The CDR3 spells CASSPGQGKKYTF. The CDR3 nucleotides are TGCGCCAGCAGCCCGGGACAGGGGAAGAAGTACACCTTC.